Sequencing of this TCR beta chain was carried out in a study of Graves' ophthalmopathy and Graves' hyperthyroidism. The authors amplified TCR beta CDR3 regions from RNA transcripts. In the first round, RT-PCR was carried out with HTBI primers, and a multiplex PCR formed the second round. TCRdb re-derived calls from the multiplex PCR reads in MiXCR, one entry per CDR3 protein. This sample carries over 12,000 distinct CDR3 sequences, approximately 48% of them seen once, and the ten largest clones take around 42%. V dropped 3 bases and J dropped 0 bases, with 9 bases sitting between them. Germline CDR1 WSHSY, CDR2 SAAADI. This CDR3 is 15 amino acids long. Disease in donors with ophthalmopathy had moderate-to-severe activity, CAS ≥3, NOSPECS ≥4 and under 3 months' duration. Isolation of PBMCs was performed using 10 ml of fresh peripheral blood.

The chain is built from TRBV10-2 and TRBJ2-1; D not certain. Sequenced input: peripheral blood. The TCR was taken from a woman aged 25-40 years with Graves' ophthalmopathy. The CDR3: CASSEDQSSYNEQFF. The CDR3 bases are TGCGCCAGCAGTGAAGATCAGAGCTCCTACAATGAGCAGTTCTTC.